The T cell receptor beta chain described here comes from a study of technical replicates of blood from a few donors (dated by TCRdb to 2016 to 2017). Receptor amplification or capture employed the immunoSEQ multiplex PCR assay. TCRdb provides this immuneACCESS table in a form limited to in-frame rearrangements. Some clones are lacking; in checked studies, under half of them reflect an unresolved V gene, and why the rest are absent is not known. A total of about 84,000 clones appear in this sample, approximately 93% of them only once. The ten largest clones take up 0.2% to 0.25% of the sample. This clone was found once. Its cognate antigen has yet to be identified. No base quality values were provided; no much bigger clone lies one nucleotide off. Taken from cysteine to phenylalanine, the CDR3 has 16 residues. The entry retains the CDR3 DNA only, 48 bases that are in frame from base 1. V is shortened by 4 bases, J by 0 bases, and the region joining them spans 13 bases. Via the germline V gene, CDR1 is MDHEN and CDR2 SYDVKM.

This TCR was sampled from a human donor in good health. The V and J genes are TRBV28 and TRBJ2-1; TRBD1 is a weak D gene call, 6 bases matching. Sequences were obtained from T cells isolated from PBMCs. The CDR3 sequence is CASSSGQIPSYNEQFF. The DNA reads as follows: TGTGCCAGCAGTTCCGGACAGATTCCCTCCTACAATGAGCAGTTCTTC.